A selection of T cell receptor beta chains follows, all from one sample in a study of naive and memory T cell subsets. TCRdb reprocessed the 5' RACE reads with MiXCR, giving one entry per CDR3 protein. The data show about 62,000 distinct CDR3 sequences, approximately 8% seen once. These receptors came from a female donor in good health. CDR3s include the opening cysteine and the closing phenylalanine or tryptophan. The D gene is left open where the match is weak. Where a row states a size, it is once, few, many or the class of an expanded clone; other rows omit it.

D gene,clone size,V gene,J gene,CDR3 DNA,CDR3 protein
NA,NA,TRBV30,TRBJ2-7,TGTGCCTGGAAATTCGGCAGGGTAAGCGACGAGCAGTACTTC,CAWKFGRVSDEQYF
NA,NA,TRBV5-4,TRBJ2-3,TGTGCCAGCAGCTTGGAGCGGCAGGGGCGCACAGATACGCAGTATTTT,CASSLERQGRTDTQYF
TRBD2,NA,TRBV7-2,TRBJ2-1,TGTGCCAGCAGCTTAGGAAGGTCGACTAGCGGGGGCCTCTCCTACAATGAGCAGTTCTTC,CASSLGRSTSGGLSYNEQFF
NA,few,TRBV4-1,TRBJ1-5,TGCGCCAGCAGCCGATCGACATGGGGTCAGCCCCAGCATTTT,CASSRSTWGQPQHF
NA,many,TRBV4-1,TRBJ1-2,TGCGCCAGCAGCCAAGATCGGGGACGCGAGGGCTATGGCTACACCTTC,CASSQDRGREGYGYTF
NA,few,TRBV11-2,TRBJ2-1,TGTGCCAGCAGCCTCTCACAGGGAAATTCCTACAATGAGCAGTTCTTC,CASSLSQGNSYNEQFF
NA,few,TRBV20-1,TRBJ1-2,TGCAGTGCTAGAGCCCGGACGGCAATAAACTATGGCTACACCTTC,CSARARTAINYGYTF
NA,few,TRBV28,TRBJ2-3,TGTGCCAGCAGTTCCGACCCCGGCACAGATACGCAGTATTTT,CASSSDPGTDTQYF
TRBD1,NA,TRBV12-3/TRBV12-4,TRBJ2-7,TGTGCCAGCAGCTCGGGACAGGGAGTGTACGAGCAGTACTTC,CASSSGQGVYEQYF
NA,NA,TRBV27,TRBJ1-5,TGTGCCAGCCGGAACAGCGGCAATCAGCCCCAGCATTTT,CASRNSGNQPQHF
NA,few,TRBV19,TRBJ2-2,TGTGCCAGTAGTATACAGGTTTCCCGGACCGGGGAGCTGTTTTTT,CASSIQVSRTGELFF
TRBD2,NA,TRBV2,TRBJ2-3,TGTGCCAGCAGTGAAGCGGCGGGGGGGCTAACAGATACGCAGTATTTT,CASSEAAGGLTDTQYF
NA,few,TRBV6-5,TRBJ2-4,TGTGCCAGCACCACGGGCGGGATTCAGTACTTC,CASTTGGIQYF
TRBD1,NA,TRBV7-3,TRBJ2-7,TGTGCCAGCAGCCGCCGGGACAGATTCGGCGAGCAGTACTTC,CASSRRDRFGEQYF
NA,many,TRBV16,TRBJ1-5,TGTGCCAGCAGCCAATACACGGCAGCGTCTGGCAATCAGCCCCAGCATTTT,CASSQYTAASGNQPQHF
NA,few,TRBV6-5,TRBJ1-6,TGTGCCAGCAGTTACTCAGGCAGACATAATTCACCCCTCCACTTT,CASSYSGRHNSPLHF
NA,many,TRBV2,TRBJ1-2,TGTGCCAGCAGTGGGACAAACACTAACTATGGCTACACCTTC,CASSGTNTNYGYTF
NA,many,TRBV20-1,TRBJ2-1,TGCAGTGCTAGAGTCCCGCACCCCTACAATGAGCAGTTCTTC,CSARVPHPYNEQFF
NA,few,TRBV2,TRBJ1-6,TGTGCCAGCAGTCCCGAGGGAGATTCACCCCTCCACTTT,CASSPEGDSPLHF
NA,NA,TRBV6-5,TRBJ2-1,TGTGCCAGCAGTTACAATGCGGCAAATGAGCAGTTCTTC,CASSYNAANEQFF
NA,many,TRBV20-1,TRBJ1-2,TGCAGTGCTAGAGATTTGGAGGACCCGACGCCGGGGGGCTACACCTTC,CSARDLEDPTPGGYTF
NA,NA,TRBV30,TRBJ1-1,TGTGCCTGGACGGTAGGGTGGACGAACACTGAAGCTTTCTTT,CAWTVGWTNTEAFF
NA,few,TRBV5-1,TRBJ2-2,TGCGCCAGCAGCTTGGGCCACACCGGGGAGCTGTTTTTT,CASSLGHTGELFF
TRBD2,NA,TRBV28,TRBJ2-2,TGTGCCAGCAGTCCCCCGGGACTAGGCCTCACCGGGGAGCTGTTTTTT,CASSPPGLGLTGELFF